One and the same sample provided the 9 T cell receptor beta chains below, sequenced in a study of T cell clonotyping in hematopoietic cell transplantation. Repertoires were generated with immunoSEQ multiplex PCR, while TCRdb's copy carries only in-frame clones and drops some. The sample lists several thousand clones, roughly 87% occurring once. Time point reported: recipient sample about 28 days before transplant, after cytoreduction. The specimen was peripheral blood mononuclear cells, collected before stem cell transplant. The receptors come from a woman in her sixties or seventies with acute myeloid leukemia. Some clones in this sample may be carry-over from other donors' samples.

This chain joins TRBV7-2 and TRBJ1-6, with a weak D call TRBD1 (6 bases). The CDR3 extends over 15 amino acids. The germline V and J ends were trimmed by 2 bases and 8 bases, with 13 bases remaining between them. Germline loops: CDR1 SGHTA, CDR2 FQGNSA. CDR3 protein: CASSLQTGRHSPLHF. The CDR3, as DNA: TGTGCCAGCAGCTTACAGACAGGACGGCATTCACCCCTCCACTTT.

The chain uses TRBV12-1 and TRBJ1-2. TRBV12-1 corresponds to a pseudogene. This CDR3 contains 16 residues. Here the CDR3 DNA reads TGTGCCAGCAGCTGCCAACCAACGGGGGCGGACTATGGCTACACCTTC. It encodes CASSCQPTGADYGYTF.

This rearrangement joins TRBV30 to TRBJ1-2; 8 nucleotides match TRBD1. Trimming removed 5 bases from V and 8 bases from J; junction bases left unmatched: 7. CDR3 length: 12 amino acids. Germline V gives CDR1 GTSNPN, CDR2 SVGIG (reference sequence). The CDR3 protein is CAWGTGGKGYTF. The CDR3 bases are TGTGCCTGGGGGACAGGCGGCAAGGGCTACACCTTC.

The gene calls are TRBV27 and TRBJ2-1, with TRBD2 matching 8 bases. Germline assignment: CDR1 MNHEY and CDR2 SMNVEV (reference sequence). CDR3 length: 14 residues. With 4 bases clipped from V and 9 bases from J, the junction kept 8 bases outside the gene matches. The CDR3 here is CASSSELAEGEQFF. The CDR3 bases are TGTGCCAGCAGTTCTGAACTAGCGGAGGGTGAGCAGTTCTTC.

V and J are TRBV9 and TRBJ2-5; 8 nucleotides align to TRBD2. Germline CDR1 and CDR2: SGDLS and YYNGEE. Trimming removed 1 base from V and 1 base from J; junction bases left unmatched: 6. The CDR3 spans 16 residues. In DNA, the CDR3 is TGTGCCAGCAGCGTAAGTCTAGGGACTAGCCAAGAGACCCAGTACTTC. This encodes CASSVSLGTSQETQYF.

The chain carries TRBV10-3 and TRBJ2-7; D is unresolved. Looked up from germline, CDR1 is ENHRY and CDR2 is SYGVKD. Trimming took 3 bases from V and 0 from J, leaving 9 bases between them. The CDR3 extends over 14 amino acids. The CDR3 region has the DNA TGTGCCATCAGTGACTCCGATGGCTCCTACGAGCAGTACGTC. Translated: CAISDSDGSYEQYV.

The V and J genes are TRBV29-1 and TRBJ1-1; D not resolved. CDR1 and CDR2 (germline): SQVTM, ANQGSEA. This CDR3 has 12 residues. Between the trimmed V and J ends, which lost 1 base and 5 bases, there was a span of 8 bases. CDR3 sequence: CSVEVQGTEAFF. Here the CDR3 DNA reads TGCAGCGTTGAAGTCCAAGGGACTGAAGCTTTCTTT. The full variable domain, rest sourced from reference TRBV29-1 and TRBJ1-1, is SAVISQKPSRDICQRGTSLTIQCQVDSQVTMMFWYRQQPGQSLTLIATANQGSEATYESGFVIDKFPISRPNLTFSTLTVSNMSPEDSSIYLCSVEVQGTEAFFGQGTRLTVV.

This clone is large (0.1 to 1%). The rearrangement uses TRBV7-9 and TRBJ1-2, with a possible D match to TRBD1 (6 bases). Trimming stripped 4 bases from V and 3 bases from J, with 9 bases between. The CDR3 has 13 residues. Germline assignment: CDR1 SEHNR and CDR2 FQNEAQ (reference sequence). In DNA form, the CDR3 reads TGTGCCAGCAGCTGGGGACAAGACTATGGCTACACCTTC. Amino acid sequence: CASSWGQDYGYTF.

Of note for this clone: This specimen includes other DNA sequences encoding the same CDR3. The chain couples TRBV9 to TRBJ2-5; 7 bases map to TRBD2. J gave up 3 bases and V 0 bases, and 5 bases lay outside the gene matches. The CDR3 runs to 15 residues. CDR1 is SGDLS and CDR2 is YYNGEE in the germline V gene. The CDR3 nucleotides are TGTGCCAGCAGCGTAGCTACGGGGGGTAAAGAGACCCAGTACTTC. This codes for CASSVATGGKETQYF.